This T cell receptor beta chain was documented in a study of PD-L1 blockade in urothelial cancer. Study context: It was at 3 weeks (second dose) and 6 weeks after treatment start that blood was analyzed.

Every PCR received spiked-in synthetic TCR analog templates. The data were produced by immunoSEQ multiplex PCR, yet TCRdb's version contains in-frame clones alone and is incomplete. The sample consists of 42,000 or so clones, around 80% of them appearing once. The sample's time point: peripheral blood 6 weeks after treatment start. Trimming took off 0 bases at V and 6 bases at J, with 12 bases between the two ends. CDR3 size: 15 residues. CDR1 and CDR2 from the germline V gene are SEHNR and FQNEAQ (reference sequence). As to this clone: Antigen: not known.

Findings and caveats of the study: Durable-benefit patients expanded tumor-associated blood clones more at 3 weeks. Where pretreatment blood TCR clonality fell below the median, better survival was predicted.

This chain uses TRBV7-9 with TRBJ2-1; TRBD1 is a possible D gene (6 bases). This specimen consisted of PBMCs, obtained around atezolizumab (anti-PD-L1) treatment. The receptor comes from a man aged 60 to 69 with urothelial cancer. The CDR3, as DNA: TGTGCCAGCAGCTTAGCGGGACACCAATTCAATGAGCAGTTCTTC. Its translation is CASSLAGHQFNEQFF. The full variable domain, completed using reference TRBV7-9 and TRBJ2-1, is DTGVSQNPRHKITKRGQNVTFRCDPISEHNRLYWYRQTLGQGPEFLTYFQNEAQLEKSRLLSDRFSAERPKGSFSTLEIQRTEQGDSAMYLCASSLAGHQFNEQFFGPGTRLTVL.